The T cell receptor beta chain described here comes from a study of Ad26.COV2.S vaccination and SARS-CoV-2 variants. CDR1 is SGHRS, CDR2 YFSETQ, per germline. Trimming left V 5 bases short and J 1 base short, with 8 bases between. The CDR3 consists of 13 residues. Sequenced by immunoSEQ multiplex PCR; TCRdb stores in-frame clones only, minus some. The table has fewer than 400,000 clones, 85% seen once. Sample treatment: roughly 18 received Ad26.COV2.S at low or high dose, single or two shots; 5 received placebo; per-sample allocation not given. It was on day 63 after the first vaccine or placebo injection that samples were taken.

V gene TRBV5-1 combines with J gene TRBJ2-3; possible D gene TRBD2, 6 bases. The source material was peripheral blood, sampled in a trial of Ad26.COV2.S vaccine versus placebo. The receptor was isolated from a person aged 18-60 years who received the Ad26.COV2.S COVID-19 vaccine or a placebo. The CDR3, as DNA: TGCGCCAGCAGGGAGGGAGGCACAGATACGCAGTATTTT. Amino acids: CASREGGTDTQYF.